The rows below give T cell receptor beta chains drawn from one sample of a study of T cells after yellow fever vaccination. One entry per CDR3 protein, called by TCRdb with MiXCR from the 5' RACE reads. The table includes 100,000 to 150,000 distinct CDR3 sequences, 7.5% to 10% detected once. The sequencing here drew on CD8+ T cells sorted from PBMCs, taken on the day of the yellow fever booster vaccination. The receptors come from a man between 18 and 29 years old who received the YFV17D yellow fever vaccine. Both conserved end residues are part of each CDR3. A D gene is named only where the DNA matches it firmly. Size is stated for part of the rows, as once, few or many counts, or as a class when the clone is expanded.

CDR3nt	CDR3aa	d_gene	abundance	len	v_gene	j_gene
TGCAGTGCTAGAGTCCGACAGGCTGGTAATTCACCCCTCCACTTT	CSARVRQAGNSPLHF	NA	few	15	TRBV20-1	TRBJ1-6
TGTGCCATCGCCGGGACAGGGGATTCGGTGGATGGCTACACCTTC	CAIAGTGDSVDGYTF	TRBD1	NA	15	TRBV10-3	TRBJ1-2
TGTGCCAGCAGCCCGGAGACTGCCTACTATGGCTACACCTTC	CASSPETAYYGYTF	NA	NA	14	TRBV3-1	TRBJ1-2
TGTGCCATGCCGGGGGATTCACAAGATACGCAGTATTTT	CAMPGDSQDTQYF	NA	few	13	TRBV2	TRBJ2-3
TGCGCCAGCAGCCCGCAGGTCGGGGGATTCTCCTACGAGCAGTACTTC	CASSPQVGGFSYEQYF	NA	NA	16	TRBV4-3	TRBJ2-7
TGTGCCAGCAGTTATCGGGGACCGAGACAGCCCCAGCATTTT	CASSYRGPRQPQHF	NA	few	14	TRBV6-6	TRBJ1-5
TGTGCCATCAGTATAGGACTAGCGGGCCAAGAGACCCAGTACTTC	CAISIGLAGQETQYF	TRBD2	NA	15	TRBV10-3	TRBJ2-5
TGTGCCAGCAGCTTGTGGAGCTCTGGGGCCAACGTCCTGACTTTC	CASSLWSSGANVLTF	NA	NA	15	TRBV5-5	TRBJ2-6
TGTGCCAGCAGCCGCCTGACTAGCGGGGGGCAAGAGACCCAGTACTTC	CASSRLTSGGQETQYF	TRBD2	NA	16	TRBV7-6	TRBJ2-5
TGTGCCAGTAGCGCCACAGGGGGCGCGTACGAGCAGTACTTC	CASSATGGAYEQYF	TRBD1	few	14	TRBV19	TRBJ2-7
TGCGCCAGCAGCCAATACACTTCTACGGGGTATCAGCCCCAGCATTTT	CASSQYTSTGYQPQHF	NA	few	16	TRBV4-1	TRBJ1-5
TGTGCTAGTGGTTTGAGGGATTCGTCAGAGACCCAGTACTTC	CASGLRDSSETQYF	NA	NA	14	TRBV12-5	TRBJ2-5
TGCAGTGCTAGAGTGGAGGGAAGCACTGAAGCTTTCTTT	CSARVEGSTEAFF	NA	few	13	TRBV20-1	TRBJ1-1
TGTGCCAGCAGCCACTGGGGCCCGAACACCGGGGAGCTGTTTTTT	CASSHWGPNTGELFF	NA	NA	15	TRBV5-4	TRBJ2-2
TGCGCCAGCAGCCAAGTGGCGGGGGGGTCCACCGGGGAGCTGTTTTTT	CASSQVAGGSTGELFF	TRBD2	few	16	TRBV4-1	TRBJ2-2
TGTGCCAGCAGTTACAGCCTCAGGGGAGACACTGAAGCTTTCTTT	CASSYSLRGDTEAFF	NA	NA	15	TRBV6-5	TRBJ1-1
TGTGCCAGCAGTGAAAGCAGGGCTTTCAATCAGCCCCAGCATTTT	CASSESRAFNQPQHF	NA	few	15	TRBV6-1	TRBJ1-5
TGTGCCAGCAGTTTATCCGGGACAGGGGGCTTTGGAGCTTTCTTT	CASSLSGTGGFGAFF	TRBD1	NA	15	TRBV27	TRBJ1-1
TGTGCCAGCAGCTTAGACGCTGGGCTGAGCTCCTACAATGAGCAGTTCTTC	CASSLDAGLSSYNEQFF	NA	few	17	TRBV7-2	TRBJ2-1
TGTGCCAGCAGCTTAGCGACGGCAGGGGGCATGGCTGAAGCTTTCTTT	CASSLATAGGMAEAFF	TRBD1	few	16	TRBV7-2	TRBJ1-1
TGTGCCAGCAGTTTACAGGATGGCTACACCTTC	CASSLQDGYTF	NA	NA	11	TRBV6-6	TRBJ1-2
TGTGCCAGCAGCCAAGACTCCAGGGGACTCGCCTATGGCTACACCTTC	CASSQDSRGLAYGYTF	NA	many	16	TRBV14	TRBJ1-2
TGTGCCAGCAGTTTACGGTTGGGACGGAGGTCCTATGGCTACACCTTC	CASSLRLGRRSYGYTF	NA	few	16	TRBV12-3/TRBV12-4	TRBJ1-2